This T cell receptor (beta chain) comes out of a study of T cell changes during pregnancy in multiple sclerosis. The table came from immunoSEQ multiplex PCR; TCRdb's copy has only in-frame clones and leaves some out. The sample comprises about 30,000 clones, around nine tenths of which are singletons, and approximately 6% rests with the top ten. This TCR was sampled from a female donor with multiple sclerosis, enrolled in a pregnancy study. Sequencing used CD8+ T cells from peripheral blood mononuclear cells, obtained before pregnancy.

For the CDR3, the DNA is TGTGCCATCAGTGAACACACCGAGAACACTGAAGCTTTCTTT. Translated: CAISEHTENTEAFF. The genes are TRBV10-3 and TRBJ1-1; D gene uncertain. Per the germline V gene, CDR1 is ENHRY and CDR2 is SYGVKD. The V and J ends lost 3 bases and 1 base respectively, with 9 bases between them. The CDR3 is 14 residues long.